Many counts were recorded for the clone carrying this T cell receptor (beta chain). This specimen comes from a study of molecular identifiers for immune sequencing clone quantification. In TCRdb, the PCR reads were re-called with MiXCR into one record per CDR3 protein. This repertoire shows 7,500 to 10,000 distinct CDR3 sequences, 15% to 20% found once; its top ten account for about 1.4%. This CDR3 has 17 amino acids. Per germline, CDR1 SGHAT and CDR2 FQNNGV. With 3 bases clipped from V and 2 bases from J, the junction kept 12 bases outside the gene matches. The source material was naive CD8+ T cells from blood, with Jurkat cell RNA spiked in. Subset in this sample: FACS-sorted CD8+CD4-CCR7+CD45RA+ naive T cells. The TCR comes from a human donor in good health. Some libraries in this study had Jurkat cell RNA spiked in. The genes are TRBV11-2 and TRBJ2-5; 7 nucleotides agree with TRBD1. CDR3 region: CASSLYRDSSNQETQYF. In DNA form, the CDR3 reads TGTGCCAGCAGCTTGTACCGGGACAGTAGTAATCAAGAGACCCAGTACTTC.